This TCR beta chain was found in a study of T cell repertoires in cytomegalovirus infection. Overall study: CMV epitopes that were recently identified and HLA-C-restricted were used alongside well-studied HLA-B-restricted ones.

A word on this clonotype: The antigen remains undetermined.

Each CDR3 protein is one row after TCRdb ran MiXCR on the reads. Of about 920,000 distinct CDR3 sequences listed, approximately 31% are singletons. Trimming left V 7 bases short and J 7 bases short, with 16 bases between. The CDR3 has 14 amino acids. Germline loops: CDR1 SGHVS, CDR2 FNYEAQ. This clonotype was obtained from a human donor in good health (CMV status not recorded). Some clones in this sample may be carry-over from other donors' samples. The rearrangement links TRBV7-6 to TRBJ2-2; either TRBD1 or TRBD2 may supply D (6 bases each). The material sequenced was cultured CD8+ T cells from PBMCs, taken from culture after CMV antigen stimulation. In nucleotides, the CDR3 is TGTGCCAGCACCACCGTGGGGGGCATCGGGGAGCTGTTTTTT. This encodes CASTTVGGIGELFF.